This is a list of T cell receptor beta chains from one sample in a study of human T cells and chemical hapten exposure. TCRdb re-called the RACE reads through MiXCR, storing one row per CDR3 protein. Of 100,000 to 150,000 distinct CDR3 sequences listed, less than 15% are singletons. Sequences were derived from whole blood, sampled in connection with sensitization to the hapten diphenylcyclopropenone (DPC). Source of these receptors: a young woman with alopecia areata. Some clones in this sample may be carry-over from other donors' samples. The CDR3 runs from the conserved cysteine through the conserved F or W. The order of the fields is D gene, J gene, V gene, CDR3 protein. A D gene is named only where the DNA matches it firmly.

d_gene: .; j_gene: TRBJ1-1; v_gene: TRBV6-1; CDR3aa: CASSVSSTEAFF
d_gene: TRBD1; j_gene: TRBJ1-1; v_gene: TRBV6-2/TRBV6-3; CDR3aa: CASSYTRQGLKAEAFF
d_gene: TRBD1; j_gene: TRBJ2-7; v_gene: TRBV19; CDR3aa: CASTLTGQGYYEQYF
d_gene: TRBD1; j_gene: TRBJ1-6; v_gene: TRBV2; CDR3aa: CASRGTGWPLYNSPLHF
d_gene: TRBD2; j_gene: TRBJ2-3; v_gene: TRBV5-1; CDR3aa: CASSFGLARDRDTQYF
d_gene: .; j_gene: TRBJ2-7; v_gene: TRBV20-1; CDR3aa: CSAPQGRGYEQYF
d_gene: .; j_gene: TRBJ2-2; v_gene: TRBV28; CDR3aa: CASSSDPFGELFF
d_gene: TRBD2; j_gene: TRBJ2-7; v_gene: TRBV9; CDR3aa: CASSVSGGTYEQYF
d_gene: .; j_gene: TRBJ1-5; v_gene: TRBV5-1; CDR3aa: CASSLAGNQPQHF
d_gene: TRBD1; j_gene: TRBJ1-1; v_gene: TRBV29-1; CDR3aa: CSVEDTRGPAFF
d_gene: .; j_gene: TRBJ2-2; v_gene: TRBV7-3; CDR3aa: CASRSDTGELFF
d_gene: TRBD1; j_gene: TRBJ1-2; v_gene: TRBV25-1; CDR3aa: CASRQGANGYTF
d_gene: TRBD2; j_gene: TRBJ2-6; v_gene: TRBV6-2/TRBV6-3; CDR3aa: CASSYSTSGGPSGANVLTF
d_gene: .; j_gene: TRBJ1-2; v_gene: TRBV5-1; CDR3aa: CASSLQGLYGYTF
d_gene: .; j_gene: TRBJ2-1; v_gene: TRBV6-2/TRBV6-3; CDR3aa: CASSPMDSYNEQFF
d_gene: .; j_gene: TRBJ1-5; v_gene: TRBV19; CDR3aa: CASSIGPSYYQPQHF
d_gene: .; j_gene: TRBJ2-3; v_gene: TRBV10-3; CDR3aa: CAISEWSELSTDTQYF
d_gene: TRBD1; j_gene: TRBJ1-1; v_gene: TRBV7-9; CDR3aa: CASSLGTGSGTEAFF
d_gene: .; j_gene: TRBJ1-1; v_gene: TRBV12-2; CDR3aa: CASRHDPTGLTEAFF
d_gene: TRBD2; j_gene: TRBJ2-3; v_gene: TRBV20-1; CDR3aa: CSAGGGNTNTDTQYF
d_gene: TRBD1; j_gene: TRBJ1-2; v_gene: TRBV5-1; CDR3aa: CASSRGQGGGYTF
d_gene: .; j_gene: TRBJ1-6; v_gene: TRBV3-1; CDR3aa: CASSQEINSPLHF
d_gene: TRBD2; j_gene: TRBJ2-7; v_gene: TRBV11-2; CDR3aa: CASSLGSVAGPLHEQYF
d_gene: .; j_gene: TRBJ2-4; v_gene: TRBV6-5; CDR3aa: CASSGTAVGIQYF
d_gene: .; j_gene: TRBJ2-3; v_gene: TRBV7-6; CDR3aa: CASSLWAPRQAVDTQYF
d_gene: TRBD1; j_gene: TRBJ1-2; v_gene: TRBV9; CDR3aa: CASSVADRGPGYTF
d_gene: TRBD2; j_gene: TRBJ2-3; v_gene: TRBV7-2; CDR3aa: CASSSETSGRYTDTQYF
d_gene: TRBD1; j_gene: TRBJ1-4; v_gene: TRBV7-6; CDR3aa: CASSVGTGDEKLFF
d_gene: .; j_gene: TRBJ2-1; v_gene: TRBV7-2; CDR3aa: CASSPQRHEQFF
d_gene: .; j_gene: TRBJ2-5; v_gene: TRBV29-1; CDR3aa: CSVAGQRGPTQETQYF
d_gene: .; j_gene: TRBJ2-5; v_gene: TRBV23-1; CDR3aa: CASSQSIKATGVETQYF
d_gene: TRBD1; j_gene: TRBJ1-2; v_gene: TRBV6-2/TRBV6-3; CDR3aa: CASSLDRAERGYTF
d_gene: TRBD1; j_gene: TRBJ2-5; v_gene: TRBV4-2; CDR3aa: CASSQDFGQGAETQYF
d_gene: .; j_gene: TRBJ1-3; v_gene: TRBV7-8; CDR3aa: CASSLGRSSGNTIYF
d_gene: .; j_gene: TRBJ2-5; v_gene: TRBV10-1; CDR3aa: CASSGMRAETQYF
d_gene: .; j_gene: TRBJ1-2; v_gene: TRBV12-3/TRBV12-4; CDR3aa: CASSQIRGAGYTF
d_gene: TRBD2; j_gene: TRBJ2-3; v_gene: TRBV5-1; CDR3aa: CASSLEGSGATDTQYF
d_gene: TRBD2; j_gene: TRBJ2-1; v_gene: TRBV20-1; CDR3aa: CSARDLELAGGPRNEQFF
d_gene: TRBD2; j_gene: TRBJ2-4; v_gene: TRBV20-1; CDR3aa: CSARLAGGRNIQYF
d_gene: .; j_gene: TRBJ2-4; v_gene: TRBV27; CDR3aa: CASSTTGGLAKNIQYF
d_gene: TRBD1; j_gene: TRBJ1-6; v_gene: TRBV12-3/TRBV12-4; CDR3aa: CASSFIRDRVSPLHF
d_gene: .; j_gene: TRBJ1-1; v_gene: TRBV27; CDR3aa: CASQGRLYTEAFF
d_gene: TRBD1; j_gene: TRBJ1-5; v_gene: TRBV9; CDR3aa: CASSYLRLRQGHNQPQHF
d_gene: TRBD1; j_gene: TRBJ1-1; v_gene: TRBV28; CDR3aa: CASRGTGAPKNTEAFF
d_gene: .; j_gene: TRBJ1-6; v_gene: TRBV7-2; CDR3aa: CASTQGRGDYNSPLHF
d_gene: TRBD2; j_gene: TRBJ2-5; v_gene: TRBV15; CDR3aa: CATSSLSGGAPGKTQYF
d_gene: .; j_gene: TRBJ2-3; v_gene: TRBV2; CDR3aa: CASRRRGNTDTQYF
d_gene: .; j_gene: TRBJ1-5; v_gene: TRBV2; CDR3aa: CASRGTRGSSNQPQHF
d_gene: .; j_gene: TRBJ2-1; v_gene: TRBV6-6; CDR3aa: CASISGNHNEQFF
d_gene: .; j_gene: TRBJ1-1; v_gene: TRBV27; CDR3aa: CASKDLRQYTEAFF
d_gene: TRBD2; j_gene: TRBJ2-3; v_gene: TRBV6-2/TRBV6-3; CDR3aa: CASSSGGATDTQYF
d_gene: .; j_gene: TRBJ2-7; v_gene: TRBV27; CDR3aa: CASSPAFGGEQYF
d_gene: .; j_gene: TRBJ1-5; v_gene: TRBV5-6; CDR3aa: CASSLGGVDQPQHF
d_gene: .; j_gene: TRBJ2-1; v_gene: TRBV20-1; CDR3aa: CSAGLAFYNEQFF
d_gene: .; j_gene: TRBJ2-7; v_gene: TRBV30; CDR3aa: CAWSVPFGARTYEQYF